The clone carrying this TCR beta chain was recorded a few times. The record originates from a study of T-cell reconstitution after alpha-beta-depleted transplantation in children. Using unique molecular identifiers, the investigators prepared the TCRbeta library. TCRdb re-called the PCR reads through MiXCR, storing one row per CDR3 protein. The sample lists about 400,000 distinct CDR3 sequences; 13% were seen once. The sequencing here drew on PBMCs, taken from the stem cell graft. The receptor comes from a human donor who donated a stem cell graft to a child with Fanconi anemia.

This CDR3 is CASTLLQGGNTEAFF. The CDR3 coding sequence is TGCGCCAGCACCCTACTCCAGGGCGGGAACACTGAAGCTTTCTTT. This chain joins TRBV5-1 and TRBJ1-1; TRBD1 might be the D (5 bases). From germline, CDR1 is SGHRS and CDR2 YFSETQ. The CDR3 is made up of 15 amino acids. The V end was cut by 6 bases, the J end by 1 base, with 16 bases between.